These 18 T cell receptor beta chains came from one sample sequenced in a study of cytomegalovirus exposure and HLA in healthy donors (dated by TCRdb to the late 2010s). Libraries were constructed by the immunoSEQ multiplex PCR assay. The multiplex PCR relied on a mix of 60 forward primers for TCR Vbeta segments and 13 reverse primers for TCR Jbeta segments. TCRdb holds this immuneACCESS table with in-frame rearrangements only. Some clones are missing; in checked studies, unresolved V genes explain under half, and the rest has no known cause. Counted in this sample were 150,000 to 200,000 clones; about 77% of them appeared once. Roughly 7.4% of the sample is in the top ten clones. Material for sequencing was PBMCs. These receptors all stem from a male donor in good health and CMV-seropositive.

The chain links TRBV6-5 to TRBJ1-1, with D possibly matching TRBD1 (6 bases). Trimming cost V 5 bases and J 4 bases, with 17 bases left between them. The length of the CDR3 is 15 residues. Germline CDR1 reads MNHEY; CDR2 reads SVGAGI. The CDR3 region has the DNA TGTGCCAGCAGTCCCCCGACAGGAAGGGCCACTGAAGCTTTCTTT. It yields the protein CASSPPTGRATEAFF.

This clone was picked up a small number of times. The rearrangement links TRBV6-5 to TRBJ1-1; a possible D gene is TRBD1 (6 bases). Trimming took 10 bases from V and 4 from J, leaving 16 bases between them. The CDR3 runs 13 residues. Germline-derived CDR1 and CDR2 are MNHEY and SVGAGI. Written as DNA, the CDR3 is TGTGCCACTAAAGGGCTCAGGGGCACTGAAGCTTTCTTT. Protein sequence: CATKGLRGTEAFF.

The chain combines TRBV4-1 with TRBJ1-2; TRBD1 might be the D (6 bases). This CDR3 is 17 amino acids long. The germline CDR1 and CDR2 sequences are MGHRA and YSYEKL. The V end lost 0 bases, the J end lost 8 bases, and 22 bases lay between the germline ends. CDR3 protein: CASSQDREEGGVRGYTF. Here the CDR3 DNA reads TGCGCCAGCAGCCAAGATAGGGAGGAGGGGGGGGTTAGGGGCTACACCTTC.

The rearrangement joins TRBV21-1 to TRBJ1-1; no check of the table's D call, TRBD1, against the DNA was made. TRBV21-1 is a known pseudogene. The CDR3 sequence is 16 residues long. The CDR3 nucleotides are TGTGCCAGCAGCGCAGGAACAGGGGGCTTGAACACTGAAGCTTTCTTT. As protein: CASSAGTGGLNTEAFF.

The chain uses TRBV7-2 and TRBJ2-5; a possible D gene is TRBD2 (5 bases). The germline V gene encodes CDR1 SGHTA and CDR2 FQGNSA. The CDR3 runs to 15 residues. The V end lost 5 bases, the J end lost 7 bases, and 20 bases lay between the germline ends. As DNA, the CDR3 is TGTGCCAGCAGCCCCCTGTGGGGAGAGGCAGTGACCCAGTACTTC. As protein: CASSPLWGEAVTQYF.

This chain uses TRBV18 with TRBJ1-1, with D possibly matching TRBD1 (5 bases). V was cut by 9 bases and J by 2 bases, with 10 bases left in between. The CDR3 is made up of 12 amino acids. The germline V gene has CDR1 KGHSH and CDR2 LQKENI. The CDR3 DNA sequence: TGTGCCAGTTCAGACAGAAACACTGAAGCTTTCTTT. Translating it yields CASSDRNTEAFF.

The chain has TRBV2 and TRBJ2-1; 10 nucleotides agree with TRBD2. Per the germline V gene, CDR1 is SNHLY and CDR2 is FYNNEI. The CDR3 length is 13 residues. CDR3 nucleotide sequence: TGTGCTACACTAGCGGGGCTATACAATGAGCAGTTCTTC. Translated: CATLAGLYNEQFF.

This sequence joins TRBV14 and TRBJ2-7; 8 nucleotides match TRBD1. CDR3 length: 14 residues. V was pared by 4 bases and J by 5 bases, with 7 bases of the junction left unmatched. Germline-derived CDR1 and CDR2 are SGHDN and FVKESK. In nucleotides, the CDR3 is TGTGCCAGCAGCCCAGGACAGGGCTTCCACGAGCAGTACTTC. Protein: CASSPGQGFHEQYF.

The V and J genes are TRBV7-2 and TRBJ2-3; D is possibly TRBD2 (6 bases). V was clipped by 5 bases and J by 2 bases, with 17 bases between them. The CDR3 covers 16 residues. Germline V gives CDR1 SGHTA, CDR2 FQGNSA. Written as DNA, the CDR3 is TGTGCCAGCAGCCCTGGCCGGACTACCCTCACAGATACGCAGTATTTT. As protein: CASSPGRTTLTDTQYF.

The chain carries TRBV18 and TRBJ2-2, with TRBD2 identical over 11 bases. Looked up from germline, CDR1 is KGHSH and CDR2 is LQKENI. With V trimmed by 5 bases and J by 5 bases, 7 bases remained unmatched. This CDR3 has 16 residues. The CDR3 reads CASSVSTSGKTGELFF. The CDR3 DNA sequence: TGTGCCAGCTCAGTTTCGACTAGCGGGAAGACCGGGGAGCTGTTTTTT.

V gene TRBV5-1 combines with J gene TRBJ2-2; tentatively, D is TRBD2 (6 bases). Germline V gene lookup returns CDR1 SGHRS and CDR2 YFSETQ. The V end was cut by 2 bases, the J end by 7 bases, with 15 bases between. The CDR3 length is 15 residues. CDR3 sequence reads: CASSLWREFGGELFF. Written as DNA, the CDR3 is TGCGCCAGCAGCTTATGGAGGGAATTTGGCGGGGAGCTGTTTTTT.

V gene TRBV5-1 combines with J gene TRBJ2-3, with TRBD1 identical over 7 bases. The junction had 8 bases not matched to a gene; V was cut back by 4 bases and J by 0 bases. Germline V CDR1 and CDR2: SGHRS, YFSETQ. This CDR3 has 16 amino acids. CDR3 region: CASSPYRGYSTDTQYF. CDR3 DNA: TGCGCCAGCAGCCCGTACAGGGGATATAGCACAGATACGCAGTATTTT.

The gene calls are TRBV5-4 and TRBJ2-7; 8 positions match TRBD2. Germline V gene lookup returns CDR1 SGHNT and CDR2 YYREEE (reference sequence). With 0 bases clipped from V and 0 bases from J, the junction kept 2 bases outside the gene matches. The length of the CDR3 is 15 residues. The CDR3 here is CASSLAGGSSYEQYF. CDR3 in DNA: TGTGCCAGCAGCTTGGCGGGGGGGAGCTCCTACGAGCAGTACTTC.

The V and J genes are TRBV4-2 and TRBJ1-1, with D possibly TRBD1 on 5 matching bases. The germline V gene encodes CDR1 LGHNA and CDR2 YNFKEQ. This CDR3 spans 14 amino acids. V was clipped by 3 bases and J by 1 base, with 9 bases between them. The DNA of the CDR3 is TGTGCCAGCAGCCAGCTTGGACAGAACACTGAAGCTTTCTTT. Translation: CASSQLGQNTEAFF.

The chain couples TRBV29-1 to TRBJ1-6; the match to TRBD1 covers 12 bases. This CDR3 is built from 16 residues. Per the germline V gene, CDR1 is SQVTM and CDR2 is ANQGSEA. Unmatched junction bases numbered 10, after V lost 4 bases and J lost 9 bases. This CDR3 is CSVARGQGAPISPLHF. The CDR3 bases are TGCAGCGTTGCCCGGGGACAGGGGGCCCCCATTTCACCCCTCCACTTT.

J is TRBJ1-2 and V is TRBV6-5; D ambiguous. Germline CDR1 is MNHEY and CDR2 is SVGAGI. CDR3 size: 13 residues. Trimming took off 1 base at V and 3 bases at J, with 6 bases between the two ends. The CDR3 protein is CASSYWRYYGYTF. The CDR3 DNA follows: TGTGCCAGCAGTTACTGGCGGTACTATGGCTACACCTTC.

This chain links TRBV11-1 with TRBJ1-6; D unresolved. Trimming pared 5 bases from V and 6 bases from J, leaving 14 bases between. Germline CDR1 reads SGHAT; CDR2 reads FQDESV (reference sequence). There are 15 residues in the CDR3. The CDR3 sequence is CASSLSRVGNSPLHF. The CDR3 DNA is TGTGCCAGCAGCCTATCGAGGGTGGGTAATTCACCCCTCCACTTT.

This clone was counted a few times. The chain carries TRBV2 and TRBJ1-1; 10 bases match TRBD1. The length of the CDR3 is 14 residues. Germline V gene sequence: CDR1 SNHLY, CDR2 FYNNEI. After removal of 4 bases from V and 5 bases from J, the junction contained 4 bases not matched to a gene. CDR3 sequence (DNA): TGTGCCAGCAGTGGGGACAGGGGTGAGACTGAAGCTTTCTTT. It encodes CASSGDRGETEAFF.